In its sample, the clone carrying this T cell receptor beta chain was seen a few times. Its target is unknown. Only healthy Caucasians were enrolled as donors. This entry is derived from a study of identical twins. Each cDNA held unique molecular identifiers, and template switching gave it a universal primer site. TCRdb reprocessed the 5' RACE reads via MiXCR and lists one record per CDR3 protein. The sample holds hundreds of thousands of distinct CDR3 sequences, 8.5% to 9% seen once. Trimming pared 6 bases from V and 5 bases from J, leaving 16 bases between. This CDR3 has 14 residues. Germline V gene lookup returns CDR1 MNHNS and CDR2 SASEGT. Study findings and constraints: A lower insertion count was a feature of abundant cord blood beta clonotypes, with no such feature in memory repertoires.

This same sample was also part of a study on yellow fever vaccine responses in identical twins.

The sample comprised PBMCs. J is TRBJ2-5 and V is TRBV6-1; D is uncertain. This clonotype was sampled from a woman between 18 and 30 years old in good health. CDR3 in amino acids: CASSSIPPPETQYF. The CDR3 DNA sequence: TGTGCCAGCAGCTCTATCCCCCCTCCTGAGACCCAGTACTTC.